Shown below are 20 T cell receptor beta chains from a single sample sequenced in a study of shared clonotypes between healthy human individuals. Clones were sequenced by immunoSEQ multiplex PCR, and TCRdb holds only the in-frame ones, with some missing. The sample lists about 690,000 clones, around 91% occurring once. Sequenced material: memory CD8+ T cells from PBMCs. Regarding subset: CD45RO+ cells pooled with CCR7-negative TemRA cells. These receptors were collected from a man between 18 and 29 years old in good health. Some clones in this sample may be carry-over from other donors' samples.

The V call is TRBV27, the J call TRBJ2-7, with 9 nucleotides matching TRBD1. CDR3 size: 13 residues. V lost 3 bases to trimming and J lost 5 bases; unmatched junction nucleotides: 2. Germline V gene data show CDR1 as MNHEY and CDR2 as SMNVEV (reference sequence). The CDR3 DNA reads as TGTGCCAGCAGTTTCCGGGACAGGGACGAGCAGTACTTC. Encoded protein: CASSFRDRDEQYF.

The rearrangement joins TRBV25-1 to TRBJ2-7; 7 nucleotides match TRBD2. Trimming at V came to 4 bases and at J to 3 bases, leaving 3 bases not matched to a gene. The CDR3 extends over 13 amino acids. CDR1 MGHDK and CDR2 SYGVNS come from the germline V gene. The CDR3 DNA follows: TGTGCCAGCAGTGTGGGACTACACTACGAGCAGTACTTC. Protein product: CASSVGLHYEQYF.

V usage is TRBV19 and J usage is TRBJ1-2; TRBD1 matches at 10 bases. J was trimmed by 4 bases and V by 3 bases; bases with no gene match: 8. This CDR3 contains 16 residues. CDR1 LNHDA and CDR2 SQIVND come from the germline V gene (reference sequence). Here the CDR3 DNA reads TGTGCCAGTAGTATTACGGACAGGGGGGCCGGCTATGGCTACACCTTC. It yields the protein CASSITDRGAGYGYTF. The full variable domain, completed using reference TRBV19 and TRBJ1-2, is DGGITQSPKYLFRKEGQNVTLSCEQNLNHDAMYWYRQDPGQGLRLIYYSQIVNDFQKGDIAEGYSVSREKKESFPLTVTSAQKNPTAFYLCASSITDRGAGYGYTFGSGTRLTVV.

The chain couples TRBV6-4 to TRBJ2-1; possible D gene TRBD1, 6 bases. CDR3 size: 14 residues. The germline CDR1 and CDR2 sequences are MRHNA and SNTAGT. Trimming took 0 bases from V and 8 from J, leaving 11 bases between them. Written as DNA, the CDR3 is TGTGCCAGCAGTGACTCGGTAGGGGGTGATGAGCAGTTCTTC. It is translated as CASSDSVGGDEQFF.

This clone was recorded only once. CDR3 bases: TGTGCCAGCAGCTCCCGACAGGGGACCTCCTACGAGCAGTACTTC. It translates to CASSSRQGTSYEQYF. V and J are TRBV7-9 and TRBJ2-7; 8 bases agree with TRBD1. CDR1 and CDR2 from the germline V gene are SEHNR and FQNEAQ (reference sequence). V lost 4 bases and J lost 0; bases outside the gene matches: 5. The CDR3 has 15 residues.

This chain joins TRBV5-4 and TRBJ1-1; no definite D call. The CDR3 spans 14 residues. V lost 4 bases to trimming and J lost 0 bases, with 10 bases between them. Germline V CDR1 and CDR2: SGHNT, YYREEE (reference sequence). The CDR3 here is CASSPRVLNTEAFF. The CDR3 bases are TGTGCCAGCAGCCCCCGGGTCCTGAACACTGAAGCTTTCTTT.

The chain combines TRBV27 with TRBJ1-1; 7 bases map to TRBD1. From germline, CDR1 is MNHEY and CDR2 SMNVEV (reference sequence). After removal of 6 bases from V and 1 base from J, the junction contained 5 bases not matched to a gene. This CDR3 has 14 amino acids. DNA of the CDR3: TGTGCCAGCAGCAGGGGGGATCGGAACACTGAAGCTTTCTTT. It encodes CASSRGDRNTEAFF.

The rearrangement links TRBV27 to TRBJ2-5, with a possible D match to TRBD2 (6 bases). CDR1 is MNHEY, CDR2 SMNVEV, per germline (reference sequence). The V gene lost 6 bases and the J gene lost 4 bases, with 15 bases spanning the gap. The CDR3 totals 14 residues. The CDR3 DNA follows: TGTGCCAGCAGCATCCGGGGGTTGGGAGAGACCCAGTACTTC. It yields the protein CASSIRGLGETQYF.

This chain uses TRBV5-1 with TRBJ1-3; 8 bases fit TRBD1. Germline V gives CDR1 SGHRS, CDR2 YFSETQ. V lost 0 bases to trimming and J lost 0 bases; unmatched junction nucleotides: 11. The CDR3 is 19 residues long. DNA for the CDR3: TGCGCCAGCAGCTTGGCCTACAGGACAGGGTCGATCTCTGGAAACACCATATATTTT. Protein product: CASSLAYRTGSISGNTIYF. Full variable domain (missing parts from reference TRBV5-1 and TRBJ1-3): KAGVTQTPRYLIKTRGQQVTLSCSPISGHRSVSWYQQTPGQGLQFLFEYFSETQRNKGNFPGRFSGRQFSNSRSEMNVSTLELGDSALYLCASSLAYRTGSISGNTIYFGEGSWLTVV.

V usage is TRBV7-9 and J usage is TRBJ1-2; 7 bases match TRBD1. From germline, CDR1 is SEHNR and CDR2 FQNEAQ (reference sequence). V lost 1 base and J lost 6; bases outside the gene matches: 8. This CDR3 is 15 amino acids long. The CDR3 sequence: CASSLGLDRVHGYTF. The CDR3 region has the DNA TGTGCCAGCAGCTTAGGGTTAGACAGGGTCCATGGCTACACCTTC.

The V and J genes are TRBV5-4 and TRBJ1-1, with D perhaps TRBD1 (6 bases). Germline V CDR1 and CDR2: SGHNT, YYREEE (reference sequence). V was trimmed by 1 base and J by 0 bases, leaving 13 bases between them. The CDR3 extends over 16 amino acids. The CDR3, as DNA: TGTGCCAGCAGCTTGTCTGGGGGGCCCATGAACACTGAAGCTTTCTTT. Amino acid sequence: CASSLSGGPMNTEAFF.

The chain joins TRBV27 to TRBJ1-2; possibly TRBD1 for D (5 bases). The V end was cut by 6 bases, the J end by 3 bases, with 23 bases between. Germline-derived CDR1 and CDR2 are MNHEY and SMNVEV (reference sequence). There are 17 residues in the CDR3. CDR3 in DNA: TGTGCCAGCAGATCCCCGTTAATGGGGGGGGTTCACTATGGCTACACCTTC. It specifies CASRSPLMGGVHYGYTF.

The chain joins TRBV7-9 to TRBJ2-3, with TRBD1 matching 9 bases. Germline V gives CDR1 SEHNR, CDR2 FQNEAQ (reference sequence). The CDR3 has 19 amino acids. Losses at the gene ends were 4 bases for V and 2 bases for J; bases not matched to a gene: 16. In DNA, the CDR3 is TGTGCCAGCAGCTCCAGACTAGGGGACAGGGCGTCGGCCACAGATACGCAGTATTTT. Its translation: CASSSRLGDRASATDTQYF. Full variable domain (remainder filled in from reference TRBV7-9 and TRBJ2-3): DTGVSQNPRHKITKRGQNVTFRCDPISEHNRLYWYRQTLGQGPEFLTYFQNEAQLEKSRLLSDRFSAERPKGSFSTLEIQRTEQGDSAMYLCASSSRLGDRASATDTQYFGPGTRLTVL.

This sequence joins TRBV6-5 and TRBJ2-1, with D uncertain. V dropped 5 bases and J dropped 8 bases, with 16 bases sitting between them. This CDR3 has 14 amino acids. CDR1 and CDR2 from the germline V gene are MNHEY and SVGAGI. The CDR3 DNA sequence: TGTGCCAGCAGTCGGGCTGGCCCTCAGGATGAGCAGTTCTTC. Its protein is CASSRAGPQDEQFF.

The rearrangement links TRBV30 to TRBJ2-7, with 8 bases identical to TRBD1. Germline CDR1 is GTSNPN and CDR2 is SVGIG (reference sequence). V dropped 2 bases and J dropped 1; count of bases not matched to a gene: 1. This CDR3 region has 13 residues. CDR3 DNA sequence: TGTGCCTGGAGTCAGGGGGCGTCCTACGAGCAGTACTTC. Translated: CAWSQGASYEQYF.

The rearrangement uses TRBV7-9 and TRBJ1-2, with D tentatively TRBD1 (6 bases). Germline loops: CDR1 SEHNR, CDR2 FQNEAQ (reference sequence). The CDR3 covers 14 residues. With 5 bases removed from V and 4 bases from J, the gap between germline ends came to 14 bases. CDR3 amino acids: CASSRQGNFYGYTF. CDR3 coding DNA: TGTGCCAGCAGCCGGCAGGGGAACTTCTATGGCTACACCTTC.

The chain couples TRBV19 to TRBJ1-5, with 7 bases fitting TRBD1. This CDR3 is 14 amino acids long. After removal of 6 bases from V and 7 bases from J, the junction contained 9 bases not matched to a gene. CDR1 LNHDA and CDR2 SQIVND come from the germline V gene (reference sequence). As DNA, the CDR3 is TGTGCCAGTAGCGACTTACTGGACAGGCAGCCCCAGCATTTT. It yields the protein CASSDLLDRQPQHF.

This clone appeared a single time. The rearrangement uses TRBV30 and TRBJ1-5; the D gene is possibly TRBD1 (5 bases). The CDR3 has 13 residues. The V and J ends lost 2 bases and 5 bases respectively, with 10 bases between them. Germline V CDR1 and CDR2: GTSNPN, SVGIG (reference sequence). The CDR3 is CAWSTTEDQPQHF. The CDR3 DNA sequence: TGTGCCTGGAGTACGACAGAGGATCAGCCCCAGCATTTT.

This clone has ten or more counts. The chain is built from TRBV28 and TRBJ2-5, with D perhaps matching TRBD1 (5 bases). This CDR3 is built from 15 residues. V dropped 6 bases and J dropped 2 bases, with 16 bases sitting between them. Germline V gene sequence: CDR1 MDHEN, CDR2 SYDVKM. The CDR3 sequence is CASRDEDKRQETQYF. CDR3 in DNA: TGTGCCAGCAGAGACGAGGACAAACGTCAAGAGACCCAGTACTTC.

V and J are TRBV30 and TRBJ2-2, with D tentatively TRBD1 (6 bases). CDR1 and CDR2 from the germline V gene are GTSNPN and SVGIG (reference sequence). The CDR3 has 15 residues. The V end lost 0 bases, the J end lost 3 bases, and 11 bases lay between the germline ends. The CDR3 region is CAWSVLDRYTGELFF. Written as DNA, the CDR3 is TGTGCCTGGAGTGTTTTAGACAGGTACACCGGGGAGCTGTTTTTT.